The clone carrying this T cell receptor beta chain was picked up a small number of times. Its antigen remains unknown. CDR3 size: 16 residues. The J segment lost 4 bases and the V segment lost 4 bases, leaving 7 bases of the junction unmatched. These data belong to a study of T-cell reconstitution after alpha-beta-depleted transplantation in children. Whole-study findings and limits: Among T cells one year after transplant, newly produced cells accounted for most counts and diversity.

TCRbeta library construction was performed incorporating unique molecular identifiers. MiXCR, run by TCRdb on the PCR reads, gives a single entry per CDR3 protein. The data show about 250,000 distinct CDR3 sequences, more than 20% seen once. This sequence originates from a female patient under 10 years old who had a stem cell transplant for congenital amegakaryocytic thrombocytopenia, so the T cells may come from the graft donor. The specimen comprised PBMCs, mostly from graft donor cells, sampled 360 days after TCRalphabeta/CD19-depleted stem cell transplant. The rearrangement links TRBV12-3 or TRBV12-4 to TRBJ2-3; 11 bases match TRBD2. CDR3 sequence (DNA): TGTGCCAGCAGTTCCATAGCGGGAGGGGTGGCAGATACGCAGTATTTT. Amino acid sequence: CASSSIAGGVADTQYF.